A selection of T cell receptor beta chains follows, all from one sample in a study of T cell changes during pregnancy in multiple sclerosis. Libraries were prepared by immunoSEQ multiplex PCR; TCRdb keeps only in-frame clonotypes and omits some of them. The repertoire includes roughly 90,000 clones, approximately 89% of them detected once, and 0.85% to 0.95% sits in the top ten. This specimen was peripheral blood, taken before pregnancy. The origin of the receptors is a female donor with multiple sclerosis, enrolled in a pregnancy study. CDR3s leave out the opening cysteine and the closing phenylalanine or tryptophan. A D gene is named only where the DNA matches it firmly.

.	TRBV7-3	TRBJ2-7	ASSLGPSYEQY
TRBD1	TRBV6-6	TRBJ2-1	ASIRGGSDNEQF
TRBD1	TRBV19	TRBJ1-5	ASSLPRGQGNQPQH
.	TRBV14	TRBJ1-5	ASSQGGGNQPQH
.	TRBV6-5	TRBJ2-7	ASSGRSAEQY
TRBD1	TRBV6-5	TRBJ2-3	ASSPGQGAGDTQY
TRBD2	TRBV6-1	TRBJ2-7	ASSEIGLAGAREQY
TRBD1	TRBV5-1	TRBJ1-1	ASSRDRYSTEAF
TRBD2	TRBV11-2	TRBJ2-2	ASSLTASGVTGELF
.	TRBV7-2	TRBJ2-3	ASSLGSGGLTDTQY
.	TRBV4-3	TRBJ1-1	ASSQDPGRKAF
.	TRBV4-3	TRBJ2-1	ASSRRVYNEQF
.	TRBV7-9	TRBJ2-1	ASSLTRTVNEQF
TRBD1	TRBV18	TRBJ2-7	ASSQKPGQDYEQY
.	TRBV27	TRBJ2-5	ASSLSPYETQY
.	TRBV16	TRBJ2-1	ASSQWREASYNEQF
.	TRBV7-3	TRBJ2-7	ASSLRPGDEQY
.	TRBV2	TRBJ2-3	ASKASSATDTQY
TRBD1	TRBV4-2	TRBJ1-4	ASSQDEGAPSREKLF
TRBD1	TRBV2	TRBJ1-5	ASSRLTGGQPQH
.	TRBV6-5	TRBJ2-1	ASSVLATYNEQF
TRBD2	TRBV2	TRBJ2-3	ASNPLAGGGTDTQY
.	TRBV5-4	TRBJ2-1	ASSLKTSYNEQF
.	TRBV18	TRBJ2-3	ASSPSLALTDTQY
TRBD1	TRBV7-2	TRBJ1-2	ASSGQIQGAGYT
.	TRBV27	TRBJ2-7	ASSLMRSTPYLNEQY
TRBD2	TRBV5-1	TRBJ2-7	ASSPFAGGSTALPYEQY
TRBD1	TRBV23-1	TRBJ2-3	ATRRTGVAGTDTQY
.	TRBV5-1	TRBJ2-7	ASSLDGQRYYEQY
TRBD1	TRBV19	TRBJ1-6	ASSQQGPEAPLH
.	TRBV19	TRBJ2-7	ASSMRVSYEQY
.	TRBV7-2	TRBJ1-2	ASSLGGGGGYT
TRBD2	TRBV7-8	TRBJ2-1	ASSPKVAGGPSNEQF
TRBD2	TRBV27	TRBJ2-3	ASSSSGTSGGDTQY
.	TRBV7-9	TRBJ2-3	ASTPGGGQITQY
.	TRBV2	TRBJ1-1	ASRRTANTNTEAF
TRBD1	TRBV19	TRBJ2-7	ASRDRLGEQY
.	TRBV5-1	TRBJ1-1	ASKGQGYTEAF
.	TRBV11-2	TRBJ2-2	ASSIVTGELF
.	TRBV2	TRBJ2-6	ASPAYDSGANVLT